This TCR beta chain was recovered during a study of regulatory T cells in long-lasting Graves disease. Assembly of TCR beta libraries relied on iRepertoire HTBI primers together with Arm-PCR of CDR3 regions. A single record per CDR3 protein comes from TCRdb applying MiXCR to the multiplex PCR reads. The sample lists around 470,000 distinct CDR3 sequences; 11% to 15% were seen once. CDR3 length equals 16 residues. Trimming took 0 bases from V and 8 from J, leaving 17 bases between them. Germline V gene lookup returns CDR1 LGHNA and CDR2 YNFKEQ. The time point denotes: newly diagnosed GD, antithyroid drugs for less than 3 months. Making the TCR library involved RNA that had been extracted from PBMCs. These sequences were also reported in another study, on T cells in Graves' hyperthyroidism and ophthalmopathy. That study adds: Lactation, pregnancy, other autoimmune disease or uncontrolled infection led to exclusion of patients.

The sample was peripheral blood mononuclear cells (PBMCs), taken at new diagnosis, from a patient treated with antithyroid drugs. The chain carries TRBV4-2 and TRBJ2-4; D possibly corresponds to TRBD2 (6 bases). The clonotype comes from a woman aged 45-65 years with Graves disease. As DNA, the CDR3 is TGTGCCAGCAGCCAAGAATTCGGGAGCCGCCGGGACATTCAGTACTTC. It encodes CASSQEFGSRRDIQYF.